This T cell receptor beta chain emerged from a study of radiotherapy plus CTLA-4 blockade in lung cancer. The study, taken as a whole, reports: The study found tumor-derived TCR clones expanded in blood after radiotherapy plus ipilimumab.

As regards this clone: Its antigen remains unknown.

Assay used: immunoSEQ multiplex PCR; TCRdb lists only in-frame clones, some missing. The data contain around 18,000 clones, about 84% of them singletons. The J segment lost 0 bases and the V segment lost 7 bases, leaving 13 bases of the junction unmatched. The CDR3 has 17 amino acids. The sequencing used peripheral blood, collected from a patient treated with radiotherapy plus ipilimumab. The V call is TRBV23-1, the J call TRBJ2-7; 9 bases align to TRBD2. Being an ORF, TRBV23-1 has a function that is uncertain. The TCR was taken from a human donor with non-small cell lung cancer whose response to radiotherapy plus ipilimumab could not be evaluated. The CDR3 region is CASKREAGGGHSYEQYF. The CDR3, as DNA: TGCGCCAGCAAAAGGGAGGCGGGGGGGGGTCACTCCTACGAGCAGTACTTC.